This TCR beta chain was sequenced in a study of blood T cell repertoires in COVID-19. Study as a whole: Samples representing acute and convalescent COVID-19 were sourced from the United States, Italy and Spain. From T cells, B-cell-depleted T cells, or PBMCs came the material, which was cDNA or gDNA.

This CDR3 comprises 17 residues. Germline CDR1 is SGHRS and CDR2 is YFSETQ. Losses at the gene ends were 4 bases for V and 2 bases for J; bases not matched to a gene: 7. Per the authors' pipeline: It was from reference gene primer amplification that nucleated cell counts were estimated. Method: immunoSEQ multiplex PCR; TCRdb's copy keeps in-frame clones and lacks some. The V and J calls and clone size come from that table; D and trimming were worked out from the DNA. The table includes some 150,000 clones, approximately 83% detected once. This sequence joins TRBV5-1 and TRBJ2-3; 13 bases match TRBD2. This TCR came from a man aged 65-85 years with acute or convalescent COVID-19. Sequencing was performed on peripheral blood. CDR3 nucleotides: TGCGCCAGCAGCCTCACAGGGACTAGCGGGGTCACAGATACGCAGTATTTT. Translating it yields CASSLTGTSGVTDTQYF.